The following is a T cell receptor beta chain sequence with its context. TEMRA cells were FACS-enriched and CD8+ and CD4+ T cells negatively isolated. These data are taken from a study of CD8 T cells in Susac syndrome. Germline CDR1 and CDR2: MNHEY and SVGEGT. V lost 0 bases and J 8 bases, leaving 4 bases between the germline ends. The length of the CDR3 is 11 residues. Random hexamers primed reverse transcription of 0.5 to 1 ug RNA. Amplification of TCR beta CDR3 by immunoSEQ multiplex PCR spanned 54 Vbeta and 13 Jbeta. TCRdb called the immunoSEQ multiplex PCR reads again in MiXCR, with one record for every CDR3 protein. The data show around 110,000 distinct CDR3 sequences, roughly 94% seen once.

The clonotype originates from a human donor with Susac syndrome. The rearrangement joins TRBV6-2 or TRBV6-3 to TRBJ1-1; D remains unclear. Sequencing was performed on CD8+ T cells from PBMCs. The CDR3 DNA is TGTGCCAGCAGTTACTCGGGAGAAGCTTTCTTT. Translation: CASSYSGEAFF.